The 31 T cell receptor beta chains listed next were all sequenced from one sample in a study of T cell repertoires in aging, cancer and after chemotherapy. Multiplex touch-down PCR with TRB-A/B primers amplified rearranged V-D-J TRB sequences. One entry per CDR3 protein, called by TCRdb with MiXCR from the multiplex PCR reads. The sample includes around 5,000 distinct CDR3 sequences, roughly 26% of them seen just once. Peripheral blood genomic DNA, not sorted cells or RNA, was the template. Sequencing was performed on blood. These receptor sequences come from a human donor in good health.

This clonotype is medium-sized. This chain joins TRBV27 and TRBJ2-3; the D is unclear. CDR1 and CDR2 from the germline V gene are MNHEY and SMNVEV (reference sequence). The CDR3 has 14 amino acids. V was cut by 6 bases and J by 2 bases, with 12 bases left in between. The CDR3 reads CASRRTSSTDTQYF. CDR3 in DNA: TGTGCCAGCAGGAGAACTTCCTCCACAGATACGCAGTATTTT.

In regard to this clonotype: This sequence may be a read error, since a much larger clone differs from it by one base. The chain has TRBV27 and TRBJ2-7; D tentatively reads TRBD1 or TRBD2 (5 bases each). The CDR3 is made up of 13 amino acids. Germline V gene lookup returns CDR1 MNHEY and CDR2 SMNVEV (reference sequence). This CDR3 is CATRTTNRDELYF. CDR3 DNA sequence: TGTGCCACTCGGACCACGAATAGGGACGAGCTGTACTTC.

About this clonotype itself: A much bigger clone sits one base away, suggesting this may be a read error. The V and J genes are TRBV5-6 and TRBJ2-7, with D uncertain. CDR3 size: 12 residues. Germline V lookup: CDR1 SGHDT, CDR2 YYEEEE. CDR3 residues: CASSSHAYEHYF. The DNA of the CDR3 is TGTGCCAGCAGCTCCCATGCCTACGAGCATTACTTC.

By frequency in the sample, this clonotype is medium-sized. The V call is TRBV5-6, the J call TRBJ1-2; maybe TRBD1 (6 bases). Trimming took off 5 bases at V and 5 bases at J, with 13 bases between the two ends. The CDR3 extends over 13 amino acids. The germline V gene encodes CDR1 SGHDT and CDR2 YYEEEE. CDR3 sequence (DNA): TGTGCCAGCAGACTTATAACAGGGTATGGCTACACCTTC. This sequence encodes CASRLITGYGYTF.

V usage is TRBV27 and J usage is TRBJ2-7, with 12 positions matching TRBD1. V was pared by 2 bases and J by 5 bases, with 4 bases of the junction left unmatched. CDR1 is MNHEY, CDR2 SMNVEV, per germline (reference sequence). This CDR3 contains 15 residues. The CDR3 sequence is CASSLEGQGADEQYF. The CDR3 DNA follows: TGTGCCAGCAGTTTAGAGGGACAGGGGGCGGACGAGCAGTACTTC.

This clonotype was counted a few times. V gene TRBV6-4 combines with J gene TRBJ2-1; 14 bases agree with TRBD2. Trimming at V came to 9 bases and at J to 8 bases, leaving 9 bases not matched to a gene. The germline CDR1 and CDR2 sequences are MRHNA and SNTAGT. The CDR3 loop spans 15 amino acids. The CDR3 region has the DNA TGTGCCAGTCGACTAGCGGGGGGGCCATTAGATGAGCAGTTCTTC. It translates to CASRLAGGPLDEQFF.

This rearrangement joins TRBV28 to TRBJ2-1; possibly TRBD1 for D (5 bases). Germline lookup yields CDR1 MDHEN and CDR2 SYDVKM. V was pared by 5 bases and J by 3 bases, with 14 bases between. The CDR3 spans 15 residues. For the CDR3, the DNA is TGTGCCAGCAGTCTGAGACAGAACCTCTACAATGAGCAGTTCTTC. It codes for CASSLRQNLYNEQFF.

This clonotype was detected only a few times. The chain joins TRBV5-1 to TRBJ2-3, with 7 nucleotides matching TRBD1. V shed 4 bases, J shed 2 bases, and the junction held 4 bases outside the gene matches. CDR3 size: 14 residues. From germline, CDR1 is SGHRS and CDR2 YFSETQ. CDR3 region: CASSPGQNTDTQYF. Written as DNA, the CDR3 is TGCGCCAGCAGCCCGGGACAGAACACAGATACGCAGTATTTT. The full variable domain, with the rest looked up from reference TRBV5-1 and TRBJ2-3, is KAGVTQTPRYLIKTRGQQVTLSCSPISGHRSVSWYQQTPGQGLQFLFEYFSETQRNKGNFPGRFSGRQFSNSRSEMNVSTLELGDSALYLCASSPGQNTDTQYFGPGTRLTVL.

This clonotype was picked up a small number of times. The chain couples TRBV15 to TRBJ2-1, with 9 bases lining up with TRBD2. The CDR3 runs 15 residues. Germline loops: CDR1 LNHNV, CDR2 YYDKDF (reference sequence). The junction had 7 bases not matched to a gene; V was cut back by 5 bases and J by 5 bases. The CDR3 DNA is TGTGCCACCAGCGGACTAGCGTCGGTCAACAATGAGCAGTTCTTC. Translation: CATSGLASVNNEQFF.

Within the sample, this clonotype is medium-sized. This chain uses TRBV28 with TRBJ2-2; TRBD2 aligns across 9 bases. The CDR3 loop spans 14 amino acids. The V and J ends lost 2 bases and 7 bases, in that order; junction bases with no gene match: 2. Germline assignment: CDR1 MDHEN and CDR2 SYDVKM. The CDR3 nucleotides are TGTGCCAGCAGTTTAGGTAGCGGGAGCGGGGAGCTGTTTTTT. As protein: CASSLGSGSGELFF.

V gene TRBV4-3 combines with J gene TRBJ1-5; 7 bases are a match to TRBD1. The CDR3 runs 15 residues. V lost 0 bases to trimming and J lost 6 bases; unmatched junction nucleotides: 5. Per germline, CDR1 LGHNA and CDR2 YSLEER. The DNA of the CDR3 is TGCGCCAGCAGCCAAGATCGGTCAGGGGGTCAGCCCCAGCATTTT. Amino acid sequence: CASSQDRSGGQPQHF.

This clonotype was found once. The chain employs TRBV5-1 and TRBJ1-2; TRBD1 might be the D (5 bases). Trimming removed 4 bases from V and 10 bases from J, with 20 bases in between. Germline V gives CDR1 SGHRS, CDR2 YFSETQ. The CDR3 length is 14 residues. The CDR3 DNA follows: TGCGCCAGCAGCCAAGTTGAAGGGGTATTTGACTACACCTTC. Translating gives CASSQVEGVFDYTF.

By its share, this clonotype is medium-sized. The J gene is TRBJ1-5, the V gene TRBV30, with a possible D match to TRBD1 (6 bases). Trimming took 4 bases from V and 7 from J, leaving 14 bases between them. Germline-derived CDR1 and CDR2 are GTSNPN and SVGIG (reference sequence). The CDR3 loop spans 13 amino acids. The CDR3 sequence: CAWKGGGRQPQHF. The DNA of the CDR3 is TGTGCCTGGAAAGGCGGGGGGCGACAGCCCCAGCATTTT. The whole variable domain, filled in from reference TRBV30 and TRBJ1-5, reads SQTIHQWPATLVQPVGSPLSLECTVEGTSNPNLYWYRQAAGRGLQLLFYSVGIGQISSEVPQNLSASRPQDRQFILSSKKLLLSDSGFYLCAWKGGGRQPQHFGDGTRLSIL.

This clonotype counts as medium-sized. The V call is TRBV19, the J call TRBJ1-3; D is unclear. Germline V gene sequence: CDR1 LNHDA, CDR2 SQIVND (reference sequence). This CDR3 has 14 amino acids. Trimming took off 7 bases at V and 4 bases at J, with 14 bases between the two ends. As DNA, the CDR3 is TGTGCCAGTATCCCAAGGTCACCCGGAAACACCATATATTTT. Translation: CASIPRSPGNTIYF.

This clonotype is medium-sized within its sample. This chain connects TRBV30 to TRBJ2-3, with D tentatively TRBD1 or TRBD2 (6 bases each). The length of the CDR3 is 17 residues. CDR1 and CDR2 from the germline V gene are GTSNPN and SVGIG (reference sequence). Between the trimmed V and J ends, which lost 0 bases and 0 bases, there was a span of 16 bases. The CDR3 sequence: CAWSVGGTGASTDTQYF. As DNA, the CDR3 is TGTGCCTGGAGTGTAGGAGGGACGGGGGCTAGCACAGATACGCAGTATTTT. The whole variable domain, filled in from reference TRBV30 and TRBJ2-3, reads SQTIHQWPATLVQPVGSPLSLECTVEGTSNPNLYWYRQAAGRGLQLLFYSVGIGQISSEVPQNLSASRPQDRQFILSSKKLLLSDSGFYLCAWSVGGTGASTDTQYFGPGTRLTVL.

This clonotype was observed a handful of times. The chain recombines TRBV6-2 or TRBV6-3 with TRBJ2-3; D is ambiguous. With 2 bases removed from V and 0 bases from J, the gap between germline ends came to 18 bases. The CDR3 has 18 amino acids. The germline gives CDR1 MNHEY, CDR2 SVGEGT. CDR3 sequence: CASSYPTPTLTSTDTQYF. For the CDR3, the DNA is TGTGCCAGCAGTTACCCAACCCCTACTTTAACTAGCACAGATACGCAGTATTTT.

By its share, this clonotype is large (0.1 to 1%). The CDR3 reads CASSPGDSPYGYTF. The DNA for the CDR3 is TGTGCCAGCAGCCCAGGGGACAGCCCCTATGGCTACACCTTC. J is TRBJ1-2 and V is TRBV5-6; TRBD1 matches 7 bases. V lost 4 bases and J lost 4; bases outside the gene matches: 7. The CDR3 has 14 amino acids. Germline V gene data show CDR1 as SGHDT and CDR2 as YYEEEE.

This clonotype ranks as medium-sized (0.01 to 0.1%). The J gene is TRBJ2-6, the V gene TRBV18; TRBD1 matches 9 bases. The germline CDR1 and CDR2 sequences are KGHSH and LQKENI. After removal of 6 bases from V and 1 base from J, the junction contained 7 bases not matched to a gene. The CDR3 length is 17 residues. The CDR3 is CASSAGTGNSGANVLTF. Written as DNA, the CDR3 is TGTGCCAGCTCGGCCGGGACAGGGAATTCTGGGGCCAACGTCCTGACTTTC.

By share of the sample, this clonotype is medium-sized. The V and J genes are TRBV19 and TRBJ2-7, with 11 bases matching TRBD2. J gave up 3 bases and V 5 bases, and 6 bases lay outside the gene matches. Germline V gene data show CDR1 as LNHDA and CDR2 as SQIVND (reference sequence). The CDR3 totals 15 residues. Here the CDR3 DNA reads TGTGCCAGTAGTCACACTAGCGGGGGAAGCTACGAGCAGTACTTC. This sequence encodes CASSHTSGGSYEQYF.

By frequency in the sample, this clonotype is medium-sized. V gene TRBV29-1 combines with J gene TRBJ1-1, with D possibly TRBD1 on 5 matching bases. Germline V CDR1 and CDR2: SQVTM, ANQGSEA. The CDR3 contains 18 residues. Trimming stripped 4 bases from V and 3 bases from J, with 27 bases between. CDR3 nucleotides: TGCAGCGTTGGGCCCCTAAATCCCTGGGGCGCAGGGTACACTGAAGCTTTCTTT. It encodes CSVGPLNPWGAGYTEAFF.

Remarks on this clonotype: The junction departs from the called germline gene at one end, perhaps through a read error. The CDR3 coding sequence is TGTGCCAGCACTGAATTAATAGGGCAGGGAAGCGACCGGAGCCCCGATACGCAGTATTTT. This sequence encodes CASTELIGQGSDRSPDTQYF. The V and J genes are TRBV6-1 and TRBJ2-3; weak D call: TRBD1 (5 bases). CDR1 is MNHNS and CDR2 is SASEGT in the germline V gene. The CDR3 is made up of 20 amino acids.

The J gene is TRBJ2-2, the V gene TRBV30, with D perhaps assigned TRBD1 or TRBD2 (5 bases each). Germline CDR1 is GTSNPN and CDR2 is SVGIG (reference sequence). Trimming removed 7 bases at V and 3 bases at J, with 15 bases between. This CDR3 spans 14 amino acids. CDR3 region: CALSSGTDTGELFF. CDR3 DNA: TGTGCCTTATCCTCCGGGACGGACACCGGGGAGCTGTTTTTT.

In its sample, this clonotype ranks as medium-sized. The chain employs TRBV5-4 and TRBJ1-2, with no clear D. This CDR3 is 12 amino acids long. V was cut by 6 bases and J by 5 bases, with 11 bases left in between. Germline-derived CDR1 and CDR2 are SGHNT and YYREEE (reference sequence). CDR3 sequence (DNA): TGTGCCAGCAACACAGACGGTTATGGCTACACCTTC. It specifies CASNTDGYGYTF.

The J gene is TRBJ2-2, the V gene TRBV7-2; TRBD2 is a possible D gene (5 bases). Germline V gene sequence: CDR1 SGHTA, CDR2 FQGNSA. V dropped 5 bases and J dropped 3 bases, with 10 bases sitting between them. The CDR3 totals 14 residues. CDR3 DNA: TGTGCCAGCAGCCGGGGTTCACACACCGGGGAGCTGTTTTTT. Translated, it gives CASSRGSHTGELFF.

In its sample, this clonotype is medium-sized. V gene TRBV30 combines with J gene TRBJ2-1; unclear D gene. Per the germline V gene, CDR1 is GTSNPN and CDR2 is SVGIG (reference sequence). Trimming stripped 6 bases from V and 8 bases from J, with 20 bases between. The CDR3 totals 14 residues. The CDR3 here is CACTPVRSFDEQFF. CDR3 DNA: TGTGCCTGCACGCCGGTTAGGAGCTTCGATGAGCAGTTCTTC.

This chain joins TRBV7-4 and TRBJ2-4; D may be TRBD1 or TRBD2 (5 bases each). This CDR3 is built from 14 residues. The germline V gene has CDR1 SGHVT and CDR2 SQSDAQ. V was shortened by 5 bases and J by 9 bases, with 17 bases between the two germline ends. CDR3 protein: CASSPRDPAGIQYF. The CDR3 bases are TGTGCCAGCAGCCCCAGGGACCCCGCGGGCATTCAGTACTTC.

V is TRBV24-1 and J is TRBJ2-3; D is unresolved. Germline V lookup: CDR1 KGHDR, CDR2 SFDVKD. The CDR3 is made up of 13 amino acids. Trimming removed 3 bases at V and 6 bases at J, with 9 bases between. This chain's CDR3 is CATSDAHGDTQYF. The CDR3 DNA reads TGTGCCACCAGTGATGCACATGGGGATACGCAGTATTTT.

V gene TRBV5-4 combines with J gene TRBJ1-5; 7 bases line up with TRBD1. The CDR3 covers 16 residues. Germline values: CDR1 SGHNT, CDR2 YYREEE (reference sequence). V was pared by 2 bases and J by 2 bases, with 7 bases of the junction left unmatched. As DNA, the CDR3 is TGTGCCAGCAGCTTAGTCACAGGGGCTGGCAATCAGCCCCAGCATTTT. Residues: CASSLVTGAGNQPQHF. The variable domain in full, with the rest retrieved from reference TRBV5-4 and TRBJ1-5, is ETGVTQSPTHLIKTRGQQVTLRCSSQSGHNTVSWYQQALGQGPQFIFQYYREEENGRGNFPPRFSGLQFPNYSSELNVNALELDDSALYLCASSLVTGAGNQPQHFGDGTRLSIL.

Only a few counts were recorded for this clonotype. The chain couples TRBV7-2 to TRBJ1-1; perhaps TRBD1 as D (5 bases). The V and J ends lost 4 bases and 5 bases respectively, with 17 bases between them. This CDR3 is 15 amino acids long. CDR1 and CDR2 (germline): SGHTA, FQGNSA. Here the CDR3 reads CASSSSGARGTEAFF. The CDR3 nucleotides are TGTGCCAGCAGCTCGTCCGGGGCCCGAGGAACTGAAGCTTTCTTT.

A word on this clonotype: Relative to the germline gene, one junction end is altered; a read error may explain this. This rearrangement joins TRBV6-1 to TRBJ1-1; D uncertain. Germline CDR1 reads MNHNS; CDR2 reads SASEGT. The CDR3 length is 15 residues. The DNA of the CDR3 is TGTGCCAGCAGTGACCCAGGAAGGGTGAACACTGAAACTTTCTTT. The encoded protein is CASSDPGRVNTETFF.

Note on this clonotype: This may stem from a read error, because a much larger clone lies one nucleotide away. The rearrangement joins TRBV30 to TRBJ1-4; no clear D. The CDR3 is 15 residues long. Germline V gene lookup returns CDR1 GTSNPN and CDR2 SVGIG (reference sequence). Written as DNA, the CDR3 is TGTGCCTGGAGCGAAGAGGTGCCAACTAATGAAAGACTGTTTTTT. Protein product: CAWSEEVPTNERLFF. Filled out from reference TRBV30 and TRBJ1-4, the complete variable domain reads SQTIHQWPATLVQPVGSPLSLECTVEGTSNPNLYWYRQAAGRGLQLLFYSVGIGQISSEVPQNLSASRPQDRQFILSSKKLLLSDSGFYLCAWSEEVPTNERLFFGSGTQLSVL.